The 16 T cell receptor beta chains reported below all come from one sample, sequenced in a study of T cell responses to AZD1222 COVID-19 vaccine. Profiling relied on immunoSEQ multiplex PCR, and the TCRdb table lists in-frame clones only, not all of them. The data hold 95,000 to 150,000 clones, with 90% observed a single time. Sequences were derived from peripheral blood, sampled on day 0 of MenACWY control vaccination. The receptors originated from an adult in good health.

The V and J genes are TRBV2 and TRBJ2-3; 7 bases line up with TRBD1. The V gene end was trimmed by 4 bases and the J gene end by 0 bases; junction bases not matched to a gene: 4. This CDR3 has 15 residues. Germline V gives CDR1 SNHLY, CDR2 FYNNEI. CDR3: CASSGQGSSTDTQYF. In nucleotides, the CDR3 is TGTGCCAGCAGTGGACAGGGCTCTAGCACAGATACGCAGTATTTT.

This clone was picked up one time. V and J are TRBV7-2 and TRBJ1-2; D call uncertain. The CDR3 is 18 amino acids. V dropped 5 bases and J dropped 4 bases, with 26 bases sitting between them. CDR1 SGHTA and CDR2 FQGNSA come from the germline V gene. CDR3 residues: CASSLLGGPYLVLYGYTF. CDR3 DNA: TGTGCCAGCAGCCTATTAGGAGGTCCTTACCTTGTTCTCTATGGCTACACCTTC.

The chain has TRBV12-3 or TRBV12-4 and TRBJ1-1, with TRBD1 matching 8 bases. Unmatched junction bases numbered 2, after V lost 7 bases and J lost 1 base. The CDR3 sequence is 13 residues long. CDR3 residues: CASIGQGNTEAFF. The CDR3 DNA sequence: TGTGCCAGCATAGGACAGGGGAACACTGAAGCTTTCTTT.

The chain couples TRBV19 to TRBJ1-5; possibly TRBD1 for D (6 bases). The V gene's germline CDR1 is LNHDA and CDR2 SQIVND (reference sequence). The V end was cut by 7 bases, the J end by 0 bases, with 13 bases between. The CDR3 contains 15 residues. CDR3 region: CASTTGPYSNQPQHF. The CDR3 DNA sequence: TGTGCCAGTACTACAGGGCCATATAGCAATCAGCCCCAGCATTTT.

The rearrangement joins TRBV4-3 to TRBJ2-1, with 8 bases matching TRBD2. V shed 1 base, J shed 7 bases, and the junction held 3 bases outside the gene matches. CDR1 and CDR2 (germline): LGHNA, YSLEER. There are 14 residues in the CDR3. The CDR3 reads CASSQVLAGNEQFF. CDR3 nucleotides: TGCGCCAGCAGCCAAGTTTTAGCGGGAAATGAGCAGTTCTTC.

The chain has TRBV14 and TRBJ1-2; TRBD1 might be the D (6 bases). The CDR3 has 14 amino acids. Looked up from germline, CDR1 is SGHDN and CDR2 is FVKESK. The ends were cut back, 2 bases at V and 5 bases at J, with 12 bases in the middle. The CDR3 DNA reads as TGTGCCAGCAGCCAATGGACAGTTGGGTATGGCTACACCTTC. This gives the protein CASSQWTVGYGYTF.

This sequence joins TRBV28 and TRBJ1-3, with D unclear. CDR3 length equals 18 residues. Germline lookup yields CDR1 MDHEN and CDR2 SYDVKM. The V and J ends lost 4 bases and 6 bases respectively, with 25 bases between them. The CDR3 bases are TGTGCCAGCAGTTCCACGCGTAAAAGGGCCCCCCTCAAAAACACCATATATTTT. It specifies CASSSTRKRAPLKNTIYF.

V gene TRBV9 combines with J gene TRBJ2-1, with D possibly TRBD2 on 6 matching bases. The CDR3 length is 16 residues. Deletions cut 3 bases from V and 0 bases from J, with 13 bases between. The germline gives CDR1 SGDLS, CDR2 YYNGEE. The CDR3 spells CASSGRESLSYNEQFF. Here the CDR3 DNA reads TGTGCCAGCAGCGGACGGGAGTCCCTCTCCTACAATGAGCAGTTCTTC.

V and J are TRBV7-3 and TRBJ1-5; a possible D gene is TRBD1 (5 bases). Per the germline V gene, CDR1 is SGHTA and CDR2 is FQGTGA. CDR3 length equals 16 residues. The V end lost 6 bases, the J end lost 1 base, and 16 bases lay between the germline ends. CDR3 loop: CASRIYPGLSNQPQHF. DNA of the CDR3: TGTGCCAGCAGAATTTATCCGGGACTGAGCAATCAGCCCCAGCATTTT.

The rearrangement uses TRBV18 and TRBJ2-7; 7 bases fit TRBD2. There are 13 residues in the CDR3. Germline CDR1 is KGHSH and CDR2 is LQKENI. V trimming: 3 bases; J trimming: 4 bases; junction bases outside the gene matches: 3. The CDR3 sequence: CASSPGGSYEQYV. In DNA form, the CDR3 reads TGTGCCAGCTCACCGGGGGGGAGTTACGAGCAGTACGTC.

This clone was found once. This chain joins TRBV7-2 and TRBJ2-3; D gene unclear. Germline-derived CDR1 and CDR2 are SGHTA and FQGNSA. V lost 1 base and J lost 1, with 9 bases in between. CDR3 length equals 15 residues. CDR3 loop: CASSLGPLGTDTQYF. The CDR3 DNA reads TGTGCCAGCAGCTTAGGGCCCTTGGGCACAGATACGCAGTATTTT.

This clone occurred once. As DNA, the CDR3 is TGTGCCAGCAGACGGGCGGGGGCCGGCGCAGATACGCAGTATTTT. This encodes CASRRAGAGADTQYF. The chain carries TRBV5-4 and TRBJ2-3; D may be TRBD2 (7 bases). This CDR3 contains 15 residues. Germline V CDR1 and CDR2: SGHNT, YYREEE (reference sequence). The V and J ends lost 5 bases and 4 bases respectively, with 17 bases between them.

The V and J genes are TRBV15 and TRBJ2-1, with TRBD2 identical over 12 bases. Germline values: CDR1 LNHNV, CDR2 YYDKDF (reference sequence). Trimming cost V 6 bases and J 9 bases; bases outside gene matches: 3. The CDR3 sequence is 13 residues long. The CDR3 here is CATRTSGGSEQFF. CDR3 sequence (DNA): TGTGCCACCAGGACTAGCGGGGGATCTGAGCAGTTCTTC. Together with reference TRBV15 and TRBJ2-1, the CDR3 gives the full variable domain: DAMVIQNPRYQVTQFGKPVTLSCSQTLNHNVMYWYQQKSSQAPKLLFHYYDKDFNNEADTPDNFQSRRPNTSFCFLDIRSPGLGDTAMYLCATRTSGGSEQFFGPGTRLTVL.

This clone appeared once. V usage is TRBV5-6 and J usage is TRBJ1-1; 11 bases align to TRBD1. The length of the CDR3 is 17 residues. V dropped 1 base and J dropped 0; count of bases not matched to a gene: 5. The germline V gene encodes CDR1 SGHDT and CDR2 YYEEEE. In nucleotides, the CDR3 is TGTGCCAGCAGCTTGTGGGGACAGGGGGTAGTGAACACTGAAGCTTTCTTT. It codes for CASSLWGQGVVNTEAFF.

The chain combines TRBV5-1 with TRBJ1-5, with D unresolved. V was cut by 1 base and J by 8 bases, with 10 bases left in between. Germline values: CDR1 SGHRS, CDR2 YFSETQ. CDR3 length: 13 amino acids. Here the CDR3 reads CASSLTGLEPQHF. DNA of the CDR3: TGCGCCAGCAGCTTGACGGGGTTGGAGCCCCAGCATTTT. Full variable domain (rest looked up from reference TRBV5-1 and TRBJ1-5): KAGVTQTPRYLIKTRGQQVTLSCSPISGHRSVSWYQQTPGQGLQFLFEYFSETQRNKGNFPGRFSGRQFSNSRSEMNVSTLELGDSALYLCASSLTGLEPQHFGDGTRLSIL.

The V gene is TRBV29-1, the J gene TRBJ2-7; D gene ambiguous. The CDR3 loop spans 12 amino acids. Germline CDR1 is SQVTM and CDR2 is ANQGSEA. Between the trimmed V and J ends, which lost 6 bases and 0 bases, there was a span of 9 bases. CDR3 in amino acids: CSVQTNSYEQYF. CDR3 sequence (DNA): TGCAGCGTACAGACAAACTCCTACGAGCAGTACTTC.